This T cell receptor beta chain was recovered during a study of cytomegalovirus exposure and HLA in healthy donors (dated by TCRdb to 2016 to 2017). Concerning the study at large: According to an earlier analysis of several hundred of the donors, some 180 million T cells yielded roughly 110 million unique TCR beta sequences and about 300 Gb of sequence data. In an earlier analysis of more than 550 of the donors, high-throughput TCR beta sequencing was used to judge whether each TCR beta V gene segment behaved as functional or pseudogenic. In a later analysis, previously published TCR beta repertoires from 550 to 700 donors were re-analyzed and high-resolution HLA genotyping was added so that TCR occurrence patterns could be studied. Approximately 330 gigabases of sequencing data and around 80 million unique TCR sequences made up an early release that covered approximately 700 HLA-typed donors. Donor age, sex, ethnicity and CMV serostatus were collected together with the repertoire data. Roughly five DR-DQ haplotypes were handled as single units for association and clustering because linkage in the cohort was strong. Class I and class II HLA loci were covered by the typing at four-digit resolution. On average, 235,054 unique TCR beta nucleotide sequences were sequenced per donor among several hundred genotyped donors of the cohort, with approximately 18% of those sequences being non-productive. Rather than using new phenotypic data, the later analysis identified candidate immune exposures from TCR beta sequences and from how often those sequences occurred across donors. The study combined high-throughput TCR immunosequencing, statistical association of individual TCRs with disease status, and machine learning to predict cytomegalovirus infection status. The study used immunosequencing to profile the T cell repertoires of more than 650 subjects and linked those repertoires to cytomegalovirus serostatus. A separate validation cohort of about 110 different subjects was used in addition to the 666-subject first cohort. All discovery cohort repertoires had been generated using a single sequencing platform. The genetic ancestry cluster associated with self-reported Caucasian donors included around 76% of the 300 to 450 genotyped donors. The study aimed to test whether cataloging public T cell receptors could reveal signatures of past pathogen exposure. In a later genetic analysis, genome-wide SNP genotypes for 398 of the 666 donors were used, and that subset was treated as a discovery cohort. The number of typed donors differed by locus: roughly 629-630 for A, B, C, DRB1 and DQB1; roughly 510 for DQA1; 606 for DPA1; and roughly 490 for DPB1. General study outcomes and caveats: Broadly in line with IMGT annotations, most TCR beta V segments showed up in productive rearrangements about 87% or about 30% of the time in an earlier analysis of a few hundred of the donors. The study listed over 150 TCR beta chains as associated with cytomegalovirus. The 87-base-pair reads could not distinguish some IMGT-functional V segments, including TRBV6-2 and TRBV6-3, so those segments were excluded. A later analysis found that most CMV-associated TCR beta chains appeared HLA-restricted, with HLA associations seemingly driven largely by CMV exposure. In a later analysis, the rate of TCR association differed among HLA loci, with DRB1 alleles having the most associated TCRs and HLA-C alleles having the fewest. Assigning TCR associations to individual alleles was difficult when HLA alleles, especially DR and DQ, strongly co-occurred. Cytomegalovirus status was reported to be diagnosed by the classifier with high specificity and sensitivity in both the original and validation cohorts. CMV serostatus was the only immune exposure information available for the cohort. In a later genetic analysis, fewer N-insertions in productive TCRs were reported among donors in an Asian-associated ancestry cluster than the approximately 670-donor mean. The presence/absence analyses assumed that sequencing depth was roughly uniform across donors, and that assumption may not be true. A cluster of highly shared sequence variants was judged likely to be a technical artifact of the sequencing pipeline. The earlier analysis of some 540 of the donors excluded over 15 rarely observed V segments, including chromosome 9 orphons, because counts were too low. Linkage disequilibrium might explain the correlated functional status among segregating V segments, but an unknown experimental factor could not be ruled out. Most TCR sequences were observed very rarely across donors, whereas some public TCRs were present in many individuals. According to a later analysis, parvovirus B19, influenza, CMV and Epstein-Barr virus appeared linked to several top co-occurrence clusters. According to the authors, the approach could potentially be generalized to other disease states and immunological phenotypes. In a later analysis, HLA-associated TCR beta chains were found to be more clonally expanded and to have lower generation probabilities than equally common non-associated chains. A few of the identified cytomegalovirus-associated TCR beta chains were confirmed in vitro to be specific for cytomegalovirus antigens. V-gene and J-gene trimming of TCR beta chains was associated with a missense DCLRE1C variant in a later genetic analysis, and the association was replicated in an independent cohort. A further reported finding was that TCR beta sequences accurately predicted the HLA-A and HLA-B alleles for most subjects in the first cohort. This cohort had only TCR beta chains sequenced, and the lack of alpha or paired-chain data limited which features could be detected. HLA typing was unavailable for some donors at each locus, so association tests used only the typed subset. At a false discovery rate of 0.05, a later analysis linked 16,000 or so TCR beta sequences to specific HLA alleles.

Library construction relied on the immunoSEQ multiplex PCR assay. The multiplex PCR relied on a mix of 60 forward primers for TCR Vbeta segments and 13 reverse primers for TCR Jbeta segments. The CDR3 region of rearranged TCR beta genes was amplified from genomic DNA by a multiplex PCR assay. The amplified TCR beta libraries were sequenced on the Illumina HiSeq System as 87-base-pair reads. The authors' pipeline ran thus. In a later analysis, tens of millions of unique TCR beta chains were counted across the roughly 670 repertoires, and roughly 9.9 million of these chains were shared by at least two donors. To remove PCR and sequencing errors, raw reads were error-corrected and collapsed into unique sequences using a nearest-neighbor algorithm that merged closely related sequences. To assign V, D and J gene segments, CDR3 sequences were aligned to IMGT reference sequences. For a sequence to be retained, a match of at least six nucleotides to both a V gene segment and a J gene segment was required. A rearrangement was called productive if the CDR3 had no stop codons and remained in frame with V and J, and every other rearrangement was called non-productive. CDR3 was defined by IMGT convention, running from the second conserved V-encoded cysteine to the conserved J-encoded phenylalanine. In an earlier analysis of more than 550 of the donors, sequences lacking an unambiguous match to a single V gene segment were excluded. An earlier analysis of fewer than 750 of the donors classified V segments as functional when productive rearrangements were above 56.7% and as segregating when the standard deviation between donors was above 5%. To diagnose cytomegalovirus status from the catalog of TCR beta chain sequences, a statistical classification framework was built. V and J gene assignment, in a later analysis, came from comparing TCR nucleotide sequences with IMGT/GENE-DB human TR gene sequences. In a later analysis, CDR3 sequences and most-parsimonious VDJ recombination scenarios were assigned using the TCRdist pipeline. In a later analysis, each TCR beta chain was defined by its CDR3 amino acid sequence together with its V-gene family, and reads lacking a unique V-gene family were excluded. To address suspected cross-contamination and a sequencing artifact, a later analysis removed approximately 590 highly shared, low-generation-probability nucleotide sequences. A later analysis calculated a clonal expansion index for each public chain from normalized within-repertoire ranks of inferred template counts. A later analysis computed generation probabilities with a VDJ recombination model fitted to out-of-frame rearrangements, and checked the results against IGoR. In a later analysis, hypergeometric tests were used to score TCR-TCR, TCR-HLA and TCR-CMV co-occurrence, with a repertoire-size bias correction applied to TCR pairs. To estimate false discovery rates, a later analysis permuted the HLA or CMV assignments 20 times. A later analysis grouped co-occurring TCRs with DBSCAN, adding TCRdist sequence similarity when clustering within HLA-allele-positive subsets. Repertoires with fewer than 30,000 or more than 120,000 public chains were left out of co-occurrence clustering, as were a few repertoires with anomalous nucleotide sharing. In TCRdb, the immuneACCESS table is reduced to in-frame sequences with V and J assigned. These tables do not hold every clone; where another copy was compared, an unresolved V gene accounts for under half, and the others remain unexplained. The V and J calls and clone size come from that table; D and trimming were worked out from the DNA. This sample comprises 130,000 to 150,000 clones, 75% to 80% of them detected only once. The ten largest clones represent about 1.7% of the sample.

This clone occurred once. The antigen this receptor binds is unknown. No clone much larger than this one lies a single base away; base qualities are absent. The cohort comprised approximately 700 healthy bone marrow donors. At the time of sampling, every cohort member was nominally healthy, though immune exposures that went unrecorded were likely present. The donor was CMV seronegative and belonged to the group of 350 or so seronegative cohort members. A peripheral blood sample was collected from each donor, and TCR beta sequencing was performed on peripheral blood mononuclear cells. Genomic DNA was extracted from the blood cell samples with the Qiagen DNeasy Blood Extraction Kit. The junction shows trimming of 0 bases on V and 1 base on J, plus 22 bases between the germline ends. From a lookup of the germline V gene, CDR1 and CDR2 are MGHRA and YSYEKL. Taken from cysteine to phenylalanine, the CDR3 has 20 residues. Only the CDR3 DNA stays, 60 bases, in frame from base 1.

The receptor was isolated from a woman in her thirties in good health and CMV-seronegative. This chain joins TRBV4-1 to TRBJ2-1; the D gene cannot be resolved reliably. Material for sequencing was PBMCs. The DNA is TGCGCCAGCAGCCAAGATTTCGGCCAGATGCCACTAACATCCTACAATGAGCAGTTCTTC. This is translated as CASSQDFGQMPLTSYNEQFF.